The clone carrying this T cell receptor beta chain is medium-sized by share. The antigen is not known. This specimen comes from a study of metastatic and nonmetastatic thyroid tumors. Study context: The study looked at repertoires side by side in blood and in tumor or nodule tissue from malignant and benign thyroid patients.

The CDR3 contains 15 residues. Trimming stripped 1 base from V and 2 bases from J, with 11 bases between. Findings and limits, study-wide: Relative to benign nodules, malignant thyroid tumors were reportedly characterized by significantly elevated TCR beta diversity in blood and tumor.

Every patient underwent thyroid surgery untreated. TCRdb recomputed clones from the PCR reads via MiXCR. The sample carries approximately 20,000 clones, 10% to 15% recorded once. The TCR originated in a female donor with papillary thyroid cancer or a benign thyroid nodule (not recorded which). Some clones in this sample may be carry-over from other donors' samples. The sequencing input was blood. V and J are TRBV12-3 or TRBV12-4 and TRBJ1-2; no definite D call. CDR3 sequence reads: CASSLGYGVNYGYTF. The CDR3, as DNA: TGTGCCAGCAGTTTAGGCTATGGGGTAAACTATGGCTACACCTTC.